This TCR beta chain was obtained from a study of cytomegalovirus exposure and HLA in healthy donors. CDR3 length: 14 residues. The V end lost 1 base, the J end lost 9 bases, and 13 bases lay between the germline ends. Per the germline V gene, CDR1 is LNHDA and CDR2 is SQIVND (reference sequence). PCR primers comprised 60 Vbeta and 13 Jbeta primers. Using immunoSEQ multiplex PCR, the repertoire was profiled, and TCRdb retains in-frame clones only, with some absent. The profile covers 210,000 or so clones, with over 80% appearing a single time and roughly 0.7% taken by the ten largest. This sequence was found in a boy aged 2-9 years in good health and CMV-seronegative. The chain links TRBV19 to TRBJ2-1, with a tentative D call TRBD2 (6 bases). Specimen: PBMCs. The chain's CDR3 is CASSIVADVSEQFF. For the CDR3, the DNA is TGTGCCAGTAGTATAGTAGCGGACGTAAGTGAGCAGTTCTTC.